Sequencing of this T cell receptor beta chain was carried out in a study of cytomegalovirus exposure and HLA in healthy donors. Study as a whole: T cells numbering about 179 million yielded more than 100 million unique TCR beta sequences in an earlier analysis. Of all 400 or so donors who were genotyped, roughly 81% belonged to the Caucasian-associated ancestry cluster. Study-wide findings and caveats: TRBV6-2, TRBV6-3 and other indistinguishable V segments were excluded. Associated with cytomegalovirus, according to the listing, were about 160 TCR beta chains.

Use of 60 Vbeta and 13 Jbeta primers characterized the PCR. Using immunoSEQ multiplex PCR, the repertoire was profiled, and TCRdb retains in-frame clones only, with some absent. Of over 150,000 clones listed, about 80% are singletons. This CDR3 is built from 14 residues. V lost 8 bases and J lost 7, with 15 bases in between. CDR1 and CDR2 (germline): MNHNY, SVGAGI (reference sequence). With regard to this clone: What it binds is not known.

This TCR was sampled from a man in his late teens or twenties in good health and CMV-seronegative. The genes are TRBV6-6 and TRBJ1-6; D remains unclear. Source material: PBMCs. CDR3 bases: TGTGCCAGCTCTCAGGACCGGGAAAATTCACCCCTCCACTTT. Translated: CASSQDRENSPLHF.